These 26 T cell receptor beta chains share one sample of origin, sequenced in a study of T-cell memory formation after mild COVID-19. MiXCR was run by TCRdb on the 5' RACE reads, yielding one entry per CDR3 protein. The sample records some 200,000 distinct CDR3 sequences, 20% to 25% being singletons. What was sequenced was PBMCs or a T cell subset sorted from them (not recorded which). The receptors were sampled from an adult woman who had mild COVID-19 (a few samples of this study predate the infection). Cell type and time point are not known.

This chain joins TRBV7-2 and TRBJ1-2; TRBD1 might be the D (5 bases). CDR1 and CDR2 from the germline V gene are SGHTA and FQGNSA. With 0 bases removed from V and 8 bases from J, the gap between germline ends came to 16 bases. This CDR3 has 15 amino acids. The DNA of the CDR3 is TGTGCCAGCAGCTTAGCAAGCCAGGGTGTGGGAGGCTACACCTTC. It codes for CASSLASQGVGGYTF.

The DNA of the CDR3 is TGTGCCAGCAGTTATAGTTGGGGACAGACAGAGACCCAGTACTTC. It codes for CASSYSWGQTETQYF. The rearrangement uses TRBV6-2 or TRBV6-3 and TRBJ2-5, with TRBD1 matching 7 bases. Germline CDR1 and CDR2: MNHEY and SVGEGT. The V and J ends lost 3 bases and 4 bases, in that order; junction bases with no gene match: 8. The CDR3 length is 15 residues.

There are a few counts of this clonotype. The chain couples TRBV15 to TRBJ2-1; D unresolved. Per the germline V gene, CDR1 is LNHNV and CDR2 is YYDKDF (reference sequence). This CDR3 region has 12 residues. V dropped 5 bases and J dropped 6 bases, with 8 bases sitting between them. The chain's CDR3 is CATSHVANEQFF. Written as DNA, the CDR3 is TGTGCCACCAGCCACGTGGCCAATGAGCAGTTCTTC.

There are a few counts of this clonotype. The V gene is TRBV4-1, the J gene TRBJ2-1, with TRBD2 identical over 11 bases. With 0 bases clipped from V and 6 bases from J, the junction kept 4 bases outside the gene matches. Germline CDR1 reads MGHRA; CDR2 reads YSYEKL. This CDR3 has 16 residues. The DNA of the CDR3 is TGCGCCAGCAGCCAAGATCGGACTAGCGGGTCCAATGAGCAGTTCTTC. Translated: CASSQDRTSGSNEQFF.

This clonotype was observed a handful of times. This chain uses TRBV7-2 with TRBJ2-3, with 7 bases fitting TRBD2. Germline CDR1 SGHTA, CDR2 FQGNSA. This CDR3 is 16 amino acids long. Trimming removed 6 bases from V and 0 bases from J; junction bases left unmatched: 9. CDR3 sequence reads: CASRPSGAPSTDTQYF. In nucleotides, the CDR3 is TGTGCCAGCAGACCTAGCGGAGCGCCTAGCACAGATACGCAGTATTTT.

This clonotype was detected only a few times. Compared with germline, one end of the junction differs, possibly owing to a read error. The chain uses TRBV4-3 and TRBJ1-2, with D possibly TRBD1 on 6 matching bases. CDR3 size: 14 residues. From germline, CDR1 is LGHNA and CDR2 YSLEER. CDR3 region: CASSQDRNPGGRNF. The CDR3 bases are TGCGCCAGCAGCCAAGATCGGAACCCCGGGGGCCGCAACTTC.

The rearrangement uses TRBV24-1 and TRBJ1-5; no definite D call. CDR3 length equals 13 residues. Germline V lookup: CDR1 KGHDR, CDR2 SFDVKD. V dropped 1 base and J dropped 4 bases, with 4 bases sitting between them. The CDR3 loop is CATSDLRNQPQHF. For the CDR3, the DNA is TGTGCCACCAGTGATTTAAGGAATCAGCCCCAGCATTTT.

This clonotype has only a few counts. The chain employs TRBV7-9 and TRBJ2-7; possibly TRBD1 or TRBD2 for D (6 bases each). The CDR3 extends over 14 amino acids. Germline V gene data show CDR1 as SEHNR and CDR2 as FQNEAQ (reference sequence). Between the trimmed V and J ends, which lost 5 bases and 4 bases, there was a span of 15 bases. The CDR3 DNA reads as TGTGCCAGCAGCCCTCCCGGGGGCGGGTACGAGCAGTACTTC. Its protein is CASSPPGGGYEQYF.

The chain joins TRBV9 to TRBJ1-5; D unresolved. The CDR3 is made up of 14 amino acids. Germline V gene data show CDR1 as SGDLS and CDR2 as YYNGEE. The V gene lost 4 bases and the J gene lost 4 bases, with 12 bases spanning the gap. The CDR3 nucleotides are TGTGCCAGCAGCCAGAACGATGCGAATCAGCCCCAGCATTTT. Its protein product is CASSQNDANQPQHF.

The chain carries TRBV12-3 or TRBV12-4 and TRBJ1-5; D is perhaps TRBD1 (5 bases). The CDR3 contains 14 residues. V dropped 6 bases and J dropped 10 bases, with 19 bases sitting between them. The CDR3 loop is CASSHTRAEGPQHF. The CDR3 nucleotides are TGTGCCAGCAGCCATACCAGGGCCGAAGGACCCCAGCATTTT.

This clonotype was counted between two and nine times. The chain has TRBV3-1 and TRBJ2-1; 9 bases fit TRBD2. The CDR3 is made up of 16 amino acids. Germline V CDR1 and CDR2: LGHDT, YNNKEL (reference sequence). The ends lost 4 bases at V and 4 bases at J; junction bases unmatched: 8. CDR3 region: CASSLLTSGNYNEQFF. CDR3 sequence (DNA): TGTGCCAGCAGCCTTCTGACTAGCGGTAATTACAATGAGCAGTTCTTC.

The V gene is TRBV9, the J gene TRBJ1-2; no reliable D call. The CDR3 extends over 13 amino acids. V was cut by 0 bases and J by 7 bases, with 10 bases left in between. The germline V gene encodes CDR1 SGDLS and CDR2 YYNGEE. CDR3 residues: CASSVGALGGYTF. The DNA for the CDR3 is TGTGCCAGCAGCGTAGGGGCCCTCGGTGGCTACACCTTC.

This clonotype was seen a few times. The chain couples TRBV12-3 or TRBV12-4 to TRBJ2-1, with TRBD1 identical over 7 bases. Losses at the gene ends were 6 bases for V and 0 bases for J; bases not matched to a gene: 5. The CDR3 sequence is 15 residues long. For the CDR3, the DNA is TGTGCCAGCAGAGACCGGGACAGCTCCTACAATGAGCAGTTCTTC. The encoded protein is CASRDRDSSYNEQFF.

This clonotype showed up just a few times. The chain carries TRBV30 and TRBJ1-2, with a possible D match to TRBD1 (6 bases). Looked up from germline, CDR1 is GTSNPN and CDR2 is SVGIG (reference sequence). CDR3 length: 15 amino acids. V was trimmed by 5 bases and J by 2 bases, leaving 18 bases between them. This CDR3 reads CAWEPGQPLNYGYTF. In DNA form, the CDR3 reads TGTGCCTGGGAGCCCGGACAGCCGCTCAACTATGGCTACACCTTC.

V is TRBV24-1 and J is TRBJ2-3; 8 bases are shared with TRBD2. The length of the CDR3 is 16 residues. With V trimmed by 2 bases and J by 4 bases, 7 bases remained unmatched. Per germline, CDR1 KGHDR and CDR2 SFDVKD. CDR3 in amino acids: CATSDSQRGWADTQYF. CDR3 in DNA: TGTGCCACCAGTGATTCCCAGCGGGGGTGGGCAGATACGCAGTATTTT.

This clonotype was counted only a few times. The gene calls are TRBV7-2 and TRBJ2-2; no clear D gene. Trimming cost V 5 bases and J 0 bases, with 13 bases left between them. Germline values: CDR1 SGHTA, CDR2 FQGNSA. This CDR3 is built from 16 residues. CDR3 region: CASSPSIWANTGELFF. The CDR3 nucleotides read TGTGCCAGCAGCCCCTCTATCTGGGCGAACACCGGGGAGCTGTTTTTT.

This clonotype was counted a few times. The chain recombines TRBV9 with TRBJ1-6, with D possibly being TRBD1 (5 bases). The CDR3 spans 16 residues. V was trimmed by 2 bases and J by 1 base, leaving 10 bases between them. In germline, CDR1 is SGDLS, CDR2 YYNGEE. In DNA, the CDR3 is TGTGCCAGCAGCGTCGGAGACAGATCCTATAATTCACCCCTCCACTTT. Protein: CASSVGDRSYNSPLHF.

The CDR3 DNA follows: TGTGCCAGCAGTCCCTCGACAGTCGAACCCTACGAGCAGTACTTC. This translates into CASSPSTVEPYEQYF. The V call is TRBV27, the J call TRBJ2-7; weak D call: TRBD1 (5 bases). Per germline, CDR1 MNHEY and CDR2 SMNVEV (reference sequence). V was shortened by 5 bases and J by 2 bases, with 16 bases between the two germline ends. This CDR3 contains 15 residues.

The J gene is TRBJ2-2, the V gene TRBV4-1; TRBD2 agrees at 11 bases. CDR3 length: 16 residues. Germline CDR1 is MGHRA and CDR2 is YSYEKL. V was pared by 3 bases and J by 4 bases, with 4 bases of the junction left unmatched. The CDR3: CASSHPGTSGTGELFF. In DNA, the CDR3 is TGCGCCAGCAGCCACCCCGGGACTAGCGGCACCGGGGAGCTGTTTTTT.

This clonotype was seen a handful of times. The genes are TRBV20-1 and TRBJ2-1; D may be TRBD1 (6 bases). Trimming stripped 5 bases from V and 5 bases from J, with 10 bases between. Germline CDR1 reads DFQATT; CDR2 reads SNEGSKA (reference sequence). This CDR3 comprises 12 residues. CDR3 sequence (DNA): TGCAGTGCTCACGACAGGAACAATGAGCAGTTCTTC. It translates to CSAHDRNNEQFF.

The CDR3 loop is CATSDRWGLGNDNEQFF. The DNA of the CDR3 is TGTGCCACCAGTGATAGGTGGGGACTAGGGAACGACAATGAGCAGTTCTTC. V and J are TRBV24-1 and TRBJ2-1; 8 bases match TRBD2. Germline V gene sequence: CDR1 KGHDR, CDR2 SFDVKD. Trimming removed 3 bases from V and 5 bases from J; junction bases left unmatched: 11. This CDR3 contains 17 residues.

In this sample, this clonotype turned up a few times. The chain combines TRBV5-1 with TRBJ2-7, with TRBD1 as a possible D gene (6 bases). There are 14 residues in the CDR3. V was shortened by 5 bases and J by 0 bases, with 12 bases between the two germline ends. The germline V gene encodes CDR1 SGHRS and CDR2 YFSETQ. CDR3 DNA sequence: TGCGCCAGCAGTAGCGACAGGCTCTCCTACGAGCAGTACTTC. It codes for CASSSDRLSYEQYF.

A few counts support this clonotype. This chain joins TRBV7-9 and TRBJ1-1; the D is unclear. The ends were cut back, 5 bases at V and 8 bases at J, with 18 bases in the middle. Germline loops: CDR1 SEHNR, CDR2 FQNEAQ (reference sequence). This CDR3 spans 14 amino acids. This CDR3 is CASSPVVAGAEAFF. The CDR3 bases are TGTGCCAGCAGCCCCGTCGTTGCGGGAGCCGAAGCTTTCTTT. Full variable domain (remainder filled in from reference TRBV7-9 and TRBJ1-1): DTGVSQNPRHKITKRGQNVTFRCDPISEHNRLYWYRQTLGQGPEFLTYFQNEAQLEKSRLLSDRFSAERPKGSFSTLEIQRTEQGDSAMYLCASSPVVAGAEAFFGQGTRLTVV.

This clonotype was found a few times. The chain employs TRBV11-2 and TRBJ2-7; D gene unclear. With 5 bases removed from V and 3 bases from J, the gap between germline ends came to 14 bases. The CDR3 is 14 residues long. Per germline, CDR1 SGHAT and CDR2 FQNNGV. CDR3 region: CASSPPAAYYEQYF. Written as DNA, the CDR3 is TGTGCCAGCAGCCCCCCGGCAGCGTACTACGAGCAGTACTTC. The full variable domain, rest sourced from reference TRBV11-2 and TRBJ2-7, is EAGVAQSPRYKIIEKRQSVAFWCNPISGHATLYWYQQILGQGPKLLIQFQNNGVVDDSQLPKDRFSAERLKGVDSTLKIQPAKLEDSAVYLCASSPPAAYYEQYFGPGTRLTVT.

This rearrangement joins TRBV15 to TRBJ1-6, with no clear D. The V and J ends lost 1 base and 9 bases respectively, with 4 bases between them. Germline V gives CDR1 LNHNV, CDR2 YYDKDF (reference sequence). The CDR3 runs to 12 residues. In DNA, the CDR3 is TGTGCCACCAGCAGAGTCACTTCACCCCTCCACTTT. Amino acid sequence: CATSRVTSPLHF.

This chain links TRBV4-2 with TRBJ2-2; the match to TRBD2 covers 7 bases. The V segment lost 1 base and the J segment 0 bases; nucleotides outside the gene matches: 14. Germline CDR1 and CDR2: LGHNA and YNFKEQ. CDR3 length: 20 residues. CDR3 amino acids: CASSQVVGLDRRANTGELFF. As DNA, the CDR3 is TGTGCCAGCAGCCAAGTCGTCGGACTAGACCGAAGGGCGAACACCGGGGAGCTGTTTTTT.